This TCR beta chain stems from a study of T-cell memory formation after mild COVID-19. The V end lost 7 bases, the J end lost 0 bases, and 5 bases lay between the germline ends. Germline CDR1 is KGHDR and CDR2 is SFDVKD. The CDR3 has 13 amino acids. MiXCR was run by TCRdb on the 5' RACE reads, yielding one entry per CDR3 protein. Of around 340,000 distinct CDR3 sequences detected, 13% to 15% appear once; the ten largest clones hold around a fifth. This clonotype was seen more than once but under ten times. The V call is TRBV24-1, the J call TRBJ2-2; a weak D match, TRBD1 (5 bases). Sequenced sample: PBMCs or a T cell subset sorted from them (not recorded which). The sequence derives from a man between 18 and 35 years old who had mild COVID-19 (a few samples of this study predate the infection). Cell type and time point are not known. CDR3 in amino acids: CATRTANTGELFF. The DNA for the CDR3 is TGTGCCACCAGGACAGCGAACACCGGGGAGCTGTTTTTT.